The 19 T cell receptor beta chains reported below all come from one sample, sequenced in a study of shared clonotypes between healthy human individuals. Clones were sequenced by immunoSEQ multiplex PCR, and TCRdb holds only the in-frame ones, with some missing. The sample holds 850,000 to 1,100,000 clones, around three quarters seen once. Sequencing used memory CD4+ T cells from PBMCs. Subset here: CD45RA-negative fraction. These TCRs come from a man younger than 35 in good health. Some clones in this sample may be carry-over from other donors' samples.

The chain has TRBV15 and TRBJ2-2, with a weak D call TRBD2 (6 bases). V dropped 1 base and J dropped 2 bases, with 8 bases sitting between them. Germline values: CDR1 LNHNV, CDR2 YYDKDF (reference sequence). The CDR3 consists of 15 residues. The CDR3, as DNA: TGTGCCACCAGCAGAGGGAGGGCCAACACCGGGGAGCTGTTTTTT. It yields the protein CATSRGRANTGELFF.

The rearrangement joins TRBV27 to TRBJ1-2; 7 bases map to TRBD1. J lost 8 bases, V lost 6 bases, and 6 bases had no gene match. The CDR3 spans 12 residues. The germline V gene encodes CDR1 MNHEY and CDR2 SMNVEV (reference sequence). CDR3 bases: TGTGCCAGCAGCGGACAGGCCTCGGGCTACACCTTC. It specifies CASSGQASGYTF.

This rearrangement joins TRBV29-1 to TRBJ1-1, with TRBD1 as a possible D gene (5 bases). Trimming cost V 0 bases and J 5 bases, with 10 bases left between them. Germline V CDR1 and CDR2: SQVTM, ANQGSEA. This CDR3 is built from 13 residues. In DNA form, the CDR3 reads TGCAGCGTTGAAGAATTTAGGGGAACTGAAGCTTTCTTT. This translates into CSVEEFRGTEAFF.

The chain recombines TRBV28 with TRBJ2-7, with D possibly matching TRBD1 (6 bases). Germline assignment: CDR1 MDHEN and CDR2 SYDVKM. There are 14 residues in the CDR3. V was pared by 3 bases and J by 0 bases, with 9 bases between. The CDR3 DNA reads TGTGCCAGCAGTTTGGGGACACTCTCCTACGAGCAGTACTTC. This encodes CASSLGTLSYEQYF.

In this sample, this clone turned up a few times. The chain uses TRBV5-1 and TRBJ2-7, with TRBD2 identical over 7 bases. Looked up from germline, CDR1 is SGHRS and CDR2 is YFSETQ. This CDR3 is 14 amino acids long. J was trimmed by 5 bases and V by 1 base; bases with no gene match: 6. The CDR3 DNA reads as TGCGCCAGCAGCTTGCGCGGGAGTCCCCACGAGCAGTACTTC. It encodes CASSLRGSPHEQYF.

This clone was recorded a few times. This chain connects TRBV27 to TRBJ2-2, with D perhaps TRBD1 or TRBD2 (6 bases each). The CDR3 is 14 residues long. With 5 bases removed from V and 3 bases from J, the gap between germline ends came to 10 bases. Germline CDR1 and CDR2: MNHEY and SMNVEV (reference sequence). CDR3 nucleotides: TGTGCCAGCAGTAAAAGGGGGGACACCGGGGAGCTGTTTTTT. Protein: CASSKRGDTGELFF.

V gene TRBV6-1 combines with J gene TRBJ2-1; the D gene is possibly TRBD2 (5 bases). V was shortened by 8 bases and J by 3 bases, with 11 bases between the two germline ends. Looked up from germline, CDR1 is MNHNS and CDR2 is SASEGT. The CDR3 runs to 13 residues. The CDR3 DNA is TGTGCCAGCCAAAAGGACTTCTACAATGAGCAGTTCTTC. Amino acid sequence: CASQKDFYNEQFF.

The genes are TRBV12-5 and TRBJ2-5; the match to TRBD2 covers 10 bases. This CDR3 has 15 amino acids. V was pared by 6 bases and J by 0 bases, with 4 bases of the junction left unmatched. From germline, CDR1 is LGHNT and CDR2 FRNRAP. The CDR3: CASGRTSGDQETQYF. The CDR3 coding sequence is TGTGCTAGTGGCCGGACTAGCGGAGACCAAGAGACCCAGTACTTC.

CDR3: CASSLNSVMGTEAFF. CDR3 DNA: TGCGCCAGCAGCTTAAACTCCGTTATGGGCACTGAAGCTTTCTTT. This sequence joins TRBV5-1 and TRBJ1-1; unclear D gene. V gave up 2 bases and J gave up 4 bases, with 15 bases separating them. CDR3 length: 15 amino acids. CDR1 and CDR2 (germline): SGHRS, YFSETQ.

The gene calls are TRBV30 and TRBJ1-6; D is perhaps TRBD1 (6 bases). This CDR3 is built from 14 residues. V dropped 0 bases and J dropped 8 bases, with 11 bases sitting between them. Germline CDR1 GTSNPN, CDR2 SVGIG (reference sequence). For the CDR3, the DNA is TGTGCCTGGAGTGTATCACAGGGCGATTCACCCCTCCACTTT. It specifies CAWSVSQGDSPLHF.

This chain connects TRBV20-1 to TRBJ2-3, with D unresolved. This CDR3 has 8 amino acids. Trimming left V 6 bases short and J 8 bases short, with 3 bases between. CDR1 is DFQATT and CDR2 is SNEGSKA in the germline V gene (reference sequence). CDR3 amino acids: CSASTQYF. The CDR3 DNA reads as TGCAGTGCCTCTACGCAGTATTTT.

A few counts support this clone. The V and J genes are TRBV5-1 and TRBJ2-5; D is unresolved. The V gene's germline CDR1 is SGHRS and CDR2 YFSETQ. Trimming took off 0 bases at V and 2 bases at J, with 5 bases between the two ends. CDR3 length: 13 residues. This CDR3 reads CASSLDFQETQYF. As DNA, the CDR3 is TGCGCCAGCAGCTTGGATTTTCAAGAGACCCAGTACTTC.

The rearrangement joins TRBV7-2 to TRBJ2-4; the match to TRBD2 covers 9 bases. The CDR3 has 17 amino acids. Germline loops: CDR1 SGHTA, CDR2 FQGNSA. J gave up 0 bases and V 5 bases, and 8 bases lay outside the gene matches. In DNA, the CDR3 is TGTGCCAGCAGCCCAGGTGCTAGCGGGGTAGCCAAAAACATTCAGTACTTC. It specifies CASSPGASGVAKNIQYF. The full variable domain, with the rest looked up from reference TRBV7-2 and TRBJ2-4, is GAGVSQSPSNKVTEKGKDVELRCDPISGHTALYWYRQSLGQGLEFLIYFQGNSAPDKSGLPSDRFSAERTGGSVSTLTIQRTQQEDSAVYLCASSPGASGVAKNIQYFGAGTRLSVL.

The rearrangement joins TRBV9 to TRBJ1-2, with TRBD1 matching 7 bases. This CDR3 has 13 residues. The V gene end was trimmed by 4 bases and the J gene end by 4 bases; junction bases not matched to a gene: 4. The germline CDR1 and CDR2 sequences are SGDLS and YYNGEE. The CDR3 DNA reads as TGTGCCAGCAGCCGGACAGGCACCTATGGCTACACCTTC. Amino acid sequence: CASSRTGTYGYTF.

The genes are TRBV10-1 and TRBJ1-1, with D perhaps TRBD1 (6 bases). CDR3 length: 16 residues. Germline-derived CDR1 and CDR2 are WNHNN and SYGVQD (reference sequence). Trimming left V 5 bases short and J 0 bases short, with 16 bases between. For the CDR3, the DNA is TGCGCCAGCAGTCCAAGGGACACCTGCCTGAACACTGAAGCTTTCTTT. Translated, it gives CASSPRDTCLNTEAFF.

The chain uses TRBV4-2 and TRBJ1-1, with a tentative D call TRBD1 (5 bases). The germline CDR1 and CDR2 sequences are LGHNA and YNFKEQ. The CDR3 spans 17 residues. V was pared by 4 bases and J by 1 base, with 19 bases between. The CDR3 DNA reads as TGTGCCAGCAGCCGATTATCCTACTGGGGCCAGAACACTGAAGCTTTCTTT. Amino acids: CASSRLSYWGQNTEAFF.

There are a few counts of this clone. This chain uses TRBV28 with TRBJ2-1; D may be TRBD2 (6 bases). The V end lost 3 bases, the J end lost 8 bases, and 11 bases lay between the germline ends. The germline CDR1 and CDR2 sequences are MDHEN and SYDVKM. This CDR3 region has 13 residues. CDR3: CASSFGGKDEQFF. CDR3 coding DNA: TGTGCCAGCAGTTTTGGAGGGAAGGATGAGCAGTTCTTC.

The chain recombines TRBV7-9 with TRBJ2-5; possibly TRBD2 for D (5 bases). Germline CDR1 reads SEHNR; CDR2 reads FQNEAQ (reference sequence). This CDR3 region has 17 residues. V was clipped by 1 base and J by 5 bases, with 20 bases between them. CDR3 bases: TGTGCCAGCAGCTTAGTTTTCGGGATCCTTCGTGGGGAGACCCAGTACTTC. Residues: CASSLVFGILRGETQYF.

This clone showed up just once. The V gene is TRBV6-1, the J gene TRBJ2-5; D perhaps matches TRBD2 (6 bases). CDR1 and CDR2 from the germline V gene are MNHNS and SASEGT. The CDR3 contains 15 residues. The V gene lost 6 bases and the J gene lost 5 bases, with 19 bases spanning the gap. The CDR3 reads CASSSGLSRRETQYF. CDR3 DNA: TGTGCCAGCAGCTCGGGACTTTCCCGTCGGGAGACCCAGTACTTC.